The 5 T cell receptor beta chains below were found in one sample sequenced in a study of cytomegalovirus exposure and HLA in healthy donors. PCR employed 60 Vbeta and 13 Jbeta primers. The method was immunoSEQ multiplex PCR; TCRdb's version includes in-frame clones alone and lacks a portion of them. The sample includes around 140,000 clones, about 64% of them seen just once. Material for sequencing was PBMCs. All receptors derive from a woman aged 40 to 50 in good health and CMV-seronegative.

This clone was seen just once. The V call is TRBV10-3, the J call TRBJ1-4, with 8 bases lining up with TRBD1. The CDR3 has 17 residues. Germline CDR1 ENHRY, CDR2 SYGVKD. V was pared by 0 bases and J by 7 bases, with 10 bases of the junction left unmatched. This CDR3 reads CAISESPRTGLSEKLFF. For the CDR3, the DNA is TGTGCCATCAGTGAGTCACCCCGGACAGGGTTGAGTGAAAAACTGTTTTTT.

This clone was picked up a small number of times. This chain joins TRBV6-1 and TRBJ2-1; 11 bases map to TRBD2. Trimming cost V 6 bases and J 8 bases; bases outside gene matches: 9. The CDR3 totals 15 residues. Germline V gene data show CDR1 as MNHNS and CDR2 as SASEGT. The CDR3 is CASRLAGAGRDEQFF. The CDR3 DNA reads TGTGCCAGCAGACTAGCGGGGGCCGGGAGGGATGAGCAGTTCTTC.

The genes are TRBV28 and TRBJ1-1, with 9 bases aligning to TRBD1. Unmatched junction bases numbered 4, after V lost 1 base and J lost 1 base. This CDR3 has 16 amino acids. CDR1 is MDHEN, CDR2 SYDVKM, per germline. As DNA, the CDR3 is TGTGCCAGCAGTTTATCGATGGGACAGGGGAACACTGAAGCTTTCTTT. Amino acids: CASSLSMGQGNTEAFF.

The chain joins TRBV7-6 to TRBJ1-4, with 10 bases matching TRBD1. V gave up 3 bases and J gave up 0 bases; unmatched junction bases: 4. The CDR3 length is 17 residues. CDR1 and CDR2 from the germline V gene are SGHVS and FNYEAQ. CDR3 in amino acids: CASSFGTGVPTNEKLFF. The DNA of the CDR3 is TGTGCCAGCAGCTTCGGGACAGGGGTACCAACTAATGAAAAACTGTTTTTT. Combining the CDR3 with reference TRBV7-6 and TRBJ1-4 gives the whole variable domain GAGVSQSPRYKVTKRGQDVALRCDPISGHVSLYWYRQALGQGPEFLTYFNYEAQQDKSGLPNDRFSAERPEGSISTLTIQRTEQRDSAMYRCASSFGTGVPTNEKLFFGSGTQLSVL.

CDR3 loop: CASSPQPGQGEGGYTF. The CDR3 DNA follows: TGTGCCAGCAGCCCGCAACCGGGACAGGGGGAAGGTGGCTACACCTTC. V gene TRBV7-2 combines with J gene TRBJ1-2; 11 nucleotides align to TRBD1. From germline, CDR1 is SGHTA and CDR2 FQGNSA. The CDR3 runs to 16 residues. V gave up 5 bases and J gave up 7 bases; unmatched junction bases: 12.